The 31 T cell receptor beta chains below come from one sample, sequenced in a study of blood T cells in healthy people across ages. Through a sample-barcoded 5' primer and a J-beta primer mix, a second PCR was run for roughly 6 to 11 cycles. TCRdb reprocessed the 5' RACE reads with MiXCR, giving one entry per CDR3 protein. This table holds approximately 690,000 distinct CDR3 sequences, approximately 50% found once. The sequencing input was blood. The receptors here all came from a man in his 60s in good health.

DNA of the CDR3: TGTGCCAGCAGCCTGACAGCAGGGGAAGAGACCCAGTACTTC. Protein sequence: CASSLTAGEETQYF. The chain links TRBV12-3 or TRBV12-4 to TRBJ2-5; TRBD1 is a possible D gene (6 bases). Trimming removed 6 bases at V and 3 bases at J, with 14 bases between. The CDR3 runs to 14 residues.

The chain couples TRBV3-1 to TRBJ2-1; unclear D gene. The length of the CDR3 is 13 residues. The V gene lost 1 base and the J gene lost 9 bases, with 10 bases spanning the gap. The germline V gene has CDR1 LGHDT and CDR2 YNNKEL (reference sequence). CDR3 loop: CASSQGPNAEQFF. In DNA form, the CDR3 reads TGTGCCAGCAGCCAAGGCCCTAATGCTGAGCAGTTCTTC.

This rearrangement joins TRBV2 to TRBJ2-5; 7 positions match TRBD2. V was clipped by 5 bases and J by 5 bases; unmatched bases: 8. Germline loops: CDR1 SNHLY, CDR2 FYNNEI. The CDR3 is made up of 14 amino acids. CDR3 sequence reads: CASSWTRSRETQYF. The CDR3 DNA follows: TGTGCCAGCAGTTGGACTAGGTCGAGGGAGACCCAGTACTTC.

The rearrangement joins TRBV20-1 to TRBJ2-5; 11 bases fit TRBD1. The CDR3 is 12 residues long. CDR1 DFQATT and CDR2 SNEGSKA come from the germline V gene (reference sequence). V lost 5 bases to trimming and J lost 7 bases; unmatched junction nucleotides: 3. The CDR3 sequence: CSARTGGATQYF. Written as DNA, the CDR3 is TGCAGTGCTCGGACAGGGGGCGCGACCCAGTACTTC.

The rearrangement links TRBV5-4 to TRBJ2-3; D ambiguous. Germline V gene lookup returns CDR1 SGHNT and CDR2 YYREEE (reference sequence). The CDR3 consists of 15 residues. Between the trimmed V and J ends, which lost 0 bases and 0 bases, there was a span of 8 bases. This CDR3 reads CASSLDVSSTDTQYF. The CDR3 nucleotides read TGTGCCAGCAGCTTGGATGTCAGCAGCACAGATACGCAGTATTTT.

The V gene is TRBV7-9, the J gene TRBJ2-7; 7 bases align to TRBD1. Losses at the gene ends were 1 base for V and 4 bases for J; bases not matched to a gene: 7. The CDR3 runs 15 residues. The germline CDR1 and CDR2 sequences are SEHNR and FQNEAQ (reference sequence). Written as DNA, the CDR3 is TGTGCCAGCAGCTTAGGGGGACAGCTAAGTTACGAGCAGTACTTC. It encodes CASSLGGQLSYEQYF.

The chain is built from TRBV4-1 and TRBJ2-5; the match to TRBD2 covers 11 bases. This CDR3 has 16 residues. Germline V gene data show CDR1 as MGHRA and CDR2 as YSYEKL. Unmatched junction bases numbered 9, after V lost 4 bases and J lost 5 bases. The CDR3 bases are TGCGCCAGCAGCCGTGGACTAGCGGGTTACGGGGAGACCCAGTACTTC. The encoded protein is CASSRGLAGYGETQYF.

The rearrangement uses TRBV7-9 and TRBJ2-3, with D possibly being TRBD1 (6 bases). The germline gives CDR1 SEHNR, CDR2 FQNEAQ (reference sequence). The CDR3 extends over 17 amino acids. V gave up 2 bases and J gave up 0 bases, with 15 bases separating them. CDR3: CASSLLQGKSSTDTQYF. CDR3 sequence (DNA): TGTGCCAGCAGCTTACTGCAGGGGAAATCAAGCACAGATACGCAGTATTTT.

In its sample, this clonotype was seen once. For the CDR3, the DNA is TGTGCCAGCAGCCTTCCCGGACAGGCGAAAGAGACCCAGTACTTC. Encoded protein: CASSLPGQAKETQYF. The chain links TRBV6-6 to TRBJ2-4, with TRBD1 matching 7 bases. The end of the DNA is better explained by TRBJ2-5, so the J call may be wrong. The CDR3 loop spans 15 amino acids. Germline CDR1 MNHNY, CDR2 SVGAGI (reference sequence).

This chain uses TRBV7-2 with TRBJ2-3; the match to TRBD2 covers 9 bases. This CDR3 comprises 17 residues. Trimming cost V 5 bases and J 2 bases; bases outside gene matches: 11. The germline gives CDR1 SGHTA, CDR2 FQGNSA. Here the CDR3 reads CASSRGRGGSYTDTQYF. The CDR3 DNA follows: TGTGCCAGCAGCCGAGGGCGGGGGGGATCTTACACAGATACGCAGTATTTT.

This clonotype came up a few times. This sequence joins TRBV28 and TRBJ2-5; 7 bases are a match to TRBD1. Unmatched junction bases numbered 6, after V lost 4 bases and J lost 4 bases. Germline V gives CDR1 MDHEN, CDR2 SYDVKM. CDR3 length: 14 residues. CDR3 bases: TGTGCCAGCAGTTCGGGACAGATACGAGAGACCCAGTACTTC. Translation gives CASSSGQIRETQYF.

This rearrangement joins TRBV7-9 to TRBJ1-2; no reliable D call. This CDR3 region has 13 residues. CDR1 SEHNR and CDR2 FQNEAQ come from the germline V gene (reference sequence). Trimming removed 5 bases at V and 8 bases at J, with 15 bases between. The CDR3 reads CASSLDLMGGYTF. Written as DNA, the CDR3 is TGTGCCAGCAGCCTGGACCTTATGGGGGGCTACACCTTC.

The chain links TRBV3-1 to TRBJ2-1, with TRBD2 matching over 9 bases. The trim removed 4 bases at V and 5 bases at J, leaving 9 bases unmatched. The CDR3 spans 16 residues. Per germline, CDR1 LGHDT and CDR2 YNNKEL (reference sequence). The CDR3 spells CASSLSGGPNNNEQFF. The CDR3 DNA follows: TGTGCCAGCAGCCTCAGCGGGGGGCCCAATAACAATGAGCAGTTCTTC.

The V gene is TRBV6-6, the J gene TRBJ2-4, with D tentatively TRBD1 (6 bases). Trimming removed 6 bases from V and 5 bases from J, with 8 bases in between. The CDR3 covers 12 residues. CDR1 and CDR2 (germline): MNHNY, SVGAGI (reference sequence). This CDR3 is CASSRQENIQYF. CDR3 coding DNA: TGTGCCAGCAGCCGACAGGAAAACATTCAGTACTTC.

V gene TRBV6-5 combines with J gene TRBJ2-1; D is possibly TRBD1 (6 bases). Germline lookup yields CDR1 MNHEY and CDR2 SVGAGI. V was trimmed by 2 bases and J by 9 bases, leaving 20 bases between them. The CDR3 length is 16 residues. The CDR3 DNA follows: TGTGCCAGCAGTTACCCACGAGGGCAGGGGTTGAGTGAGCAGTTCTTC. Translating gives CASSYPRGQGLSEQFF.

In its sample, this clonotype was seen once. The chain carries TRBV5-1 and TRBJ1-1, with 9 positions matching TRBD1. Per germline, CDR1 SGHRS and CDR2 YFSETQ. V shed 0 bases and J 10 bases; nucleotides not matched to a gene: 22. The CDR3 is 19 amino acids. The CDR3 DNA is TGCGCCAGCAGCTTGGCCTCGGGATTAGAACAGGGGGCGCGGTTCCGAGCTTTCTTT. This encodes CASSLASGLEQGARFRAFF.

This clonotype was found many times. The rearrangement links TRBV29-1 to TRBJ1-4; possible D gene TRBD1, 6 bases. Trimming removed 3 bases from V and 8 bases from J, with 13 bases in between. In germline, CDR1 is SQVTM, CDR2 ANQGSEA. The CDR3 length is 13 residues. The CDR3 nucleotides are TGCAGCGTTGATTCAGGGGATAGGGAAAAACTGTTTTTT. Translated: CSVDSGDREKLFF.

The chain links TRBV4-1 to TRBJ1-5; D is unclear. CDR3 size: 13 residues. Germline V gives CDR1 MGHRA, CDR2 YSYEKL. V lost 3 bases to trimming and J lost 6 bases, with 9 bases between them. CDR3 loop: CASSQNPSQPQHF. The CDR3 nucleotides are TGCGCCAGCAGCCAGAACCCTAGTCAGCCCCAGCATTTT.

The chain uses TRBV24-1 and TRBJ2-3, with 7 nucleotides matching TRBD1. Germline trimming cut 0 bases from V and 5 bases from J; bases unmatched to any gene: 10. CDR1 and CDR2 from the germline V gene are KGHDR and SFDVKD. The CDR3 covers 17 residues. CDR3 DNA sequence: TGTGCCACCAGTGATTTGCGGGCGACAGGGAATCGAGATACGCAGTATTTT. This sequence encodes CATSDLRATGNRDTQYF.

The chain is built from TRBV11-2 and TRBJ2-1; TRBD2 matches 12 bases. Germline CDR1 SGHAT, CDR2 FQNNGV. Trimming took 3 bases from V and 9 from J; bases not matched to a gene: 3. The CDR3 has 14 residues. The CDR3, as DNA: TGTGCCAGCAGCTTTGGACTAGCGGGGCGTGAGCAGTTCTTC. Translating gives CASSFGLAGREQFF.

This sequence joins TRBV27 and TRBJ1-5; 7 nucleotides align to TRBD1. Germline CDR1 reads MNHEY; CDR2 reads SMNVEV (reference sequence). CDR3 length: 13 residues. J gave up 6 bases and V 4 bases, and 3 bases lay outside the gene matches. The CDR3 bases are TGTGCCAGCAGTTCACAGGGGCGTCAGCCCCAGCATTTT. Residues: CASSSQGRQPQHF.

The V and J genes are TRBV14 and TRBJ2-1; 13 bases fit TRBD2. Unmatched junction bases numbered 5, after V lost 4 bases and J lost 8 bases. Germline V gives CDR1 SGHDN, CDR2 FVKESK. This CDR3 region has 15 residues. CDR3 bases: TGTGCCAGCAGCCTCCAACTAGCGGGGGGGGATGAGCAGTTCTTC. It specifies CASSLQLAGGDEQFF.

The CDR3 spells CASSYSGVPEKLFF. Here the CDR3 DNA reads TGTGCCAGCAGTTACTCAGGCGTACCTGAAAAACTGTTTTTT. The chain is built from TRBV6-2 or TRBV6-3 and TRBJ1-4; D is uncertain. The germline gives CDR1 MNHEY, CDR2 SVGEGT. Deletions cut 0 bases from V and 7 bases from J, with 9 bases between. The CDR3 runs to 14 residues.

This clonotype appeared many times. The genes are TRBV6-6 and TRBJ2-4, with 9 positions matching TRBD2. Germline V gene lookup returns CDR1 MNHNY and CDR2 SVGAGI (reference sequence). This CDR3 comprises 14 residues. V shed 2 bases and J 5 bases; nucleotides not matched to a gene: 1. The CDR3 loop is CASSYAGGENIQYF. CDR3 nucleotides: TGTGCCAGCAGTTACGCGGGGGGGGAAAACATTCAGTACTTC.

The CDR3 DNA is TGCAGTGCTAGAGATAGGGGACTAGCTCGGCAGTATTTT. Its protein is CSARDRGLARQYF. V gene TRBV20-1 combines with J gene TRBJ2-3; 9 nucleotides align to TRBD2. Germline CDR1 is DFQATT and CDR2 is SNEGSKA (reference sequence). The CDR3 sequence is 13 residues long. Trimming cost V 0 bases and J 11 bases; bases outside gene matches: 6.

In DNA, the CDR3 is TGTGCCAGCAGTCCGATTGGCGGGGGCAATGAGCAGTTCTTC. This sequence encodes CASSPIGGGNEQFF. The chain combines TRBV28 with TRBJ2-1; 7 positions agree with TRBD2. The CDR3 covers 14 residues. The germline CDR1 and CDR2 sequences are MDHEN and SYDVKM. V lost 5 bases and J lost 6; bases outside the gene matches: 7.

There are a few counts of this clonotype. An end of the junction does not agree with germline; a read error may underlie this. The chain is built from TRBV5-1 and TRBJ2-7, with TRBD1 as a possible D gene (5 bases). In germline, CDR1 is SGHRS, CDR2 YFSETQ. There are 12 residues in the CDR3. The CDR3 protein is CTSSLTAYEQYF. DNA of the CDR3: TGCACCAGCAGCTTGACAGCCTACGAGCAGTACTTC.

The rearrangement uses TRBV27 and TRBJ2-7, with 7 bases fitting TRBD1. The CDR3 totals 13 residues. The germline CDR1 and CDR2 sequences are MNHEY and SMNVEV (reference sequence). Unmatched junction bases numbered 7, after V lost 8 bases and J lost 3 bases. This chain's CDR3 is CASRDSVGYEQYF. CDR3 nucleotide sequence: TGTGCCAGCCGGGACAGTGTGGGCTACGAGCAGTACTTC.

This clonotype was picked up a small number of times. The chain has TRBV9 and TRBJ2-7; 10 bases line up with TRBD2. Per the germline V gene, CDR1 is SGDLS and CDR2 is YYNGEE. This CDR3 is 16 amino acids long. Unmatched junction bases numbered 4, after V lost 0 bases and J lost 1 base. The CDR3 spells CASSVGGSGRSYEQYF. Here the CDR3 DNA reads TGTGCCAGCAGCGTAGGGGGTAGCGGGAGGTCCTACGAGCAGTACTTC. Based on the CDR3 plus reference TRBV9 and TRBJ2-7, the full variable domain is DSGVTQTPKHLITATGQRVTLRCSPRSGDLSVYWYQQSLDQGLQFLIQYYNGEERAKGNILERFSAQQFPDLHSELNLSSLELGDSALYFCASSVGGSGRSYEQYFGPGTRLTVT.

The chain carries TRBV3-1 and TRBJ1-1; 8 bases fit TRBD1. Germline V gives CDR1 LGHDT, CDR2 YNNKEL (reference sequence). The CDR3 is 13 residues long. The junction had 9 bases not matched to a gene; V was cut back by 4 bases and J by 11 bases. CDR3 DNA: TGTGCCAGCAGCCCACGACAGGGGATATCGGCTTTCTTT. Amino acid sequence: CASSPRQGISAFF.

The rearrangement joins TRBV6-5 to TRBJ1-1, with D tentatively TRBD1 (5 bases). The germline CDR1 and CDR2 sequences are MNHEY and SVGAGI. The CDR3 spans 16 residues. V was clipped by 0 bases and J by 0 bases, with 11 bases between them. CDR3 DNA: TGTGCCAGCAGTTACTCTTCCGGGGCAATGAACACTGAAGCTTTCTTT. This gives the protein CASSYSSGAMNTEAFF.